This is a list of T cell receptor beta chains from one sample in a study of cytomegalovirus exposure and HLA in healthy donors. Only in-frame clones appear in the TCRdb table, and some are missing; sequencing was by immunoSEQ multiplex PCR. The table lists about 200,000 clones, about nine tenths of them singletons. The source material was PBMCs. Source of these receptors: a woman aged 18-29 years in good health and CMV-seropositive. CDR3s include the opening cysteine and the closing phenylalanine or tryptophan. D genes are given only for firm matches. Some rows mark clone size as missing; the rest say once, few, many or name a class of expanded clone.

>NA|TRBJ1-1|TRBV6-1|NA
CASSDIPEEGTEAFF
TGTGCCAGCAGTGATATCCCGGAGGAGGGCACTGAAGCTTTCTTT
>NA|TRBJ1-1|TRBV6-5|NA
CASSRSPGEAFF
TGTGCCAGCAGCCGGAGCCCCGGTGAAGCTTTCTTT
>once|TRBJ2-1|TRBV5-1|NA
CASSLQGDNEQFF
TGCGCCAGCAGCTTGCAAGGGGACAATGAGCAGTTCTTC
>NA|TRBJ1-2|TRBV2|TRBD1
CASSGQGLNYGYTF
TGTGCCAGCAGTGGACAGGGGCTCAACTATGGCTACACCTTC
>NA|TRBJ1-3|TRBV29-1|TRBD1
CSALRGLGNTIYF
TGCAGCGCTCTCAGGGGGCTTGGAAACACCATATATTTT
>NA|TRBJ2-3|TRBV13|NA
CASSRDREETDTQYF
TGTGCCAGCAGCCGAGACAGGGAGGAGACAGATACGCAGTATTTT
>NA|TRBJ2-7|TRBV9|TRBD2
CASSVISGSYEQYF
TGTGCCAGCAGCGTTATTAGCGGGAGCTACGAGCAGTACTTC
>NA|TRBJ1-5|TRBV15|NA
CATREIPWGGIDQPQHF
TGTGCCACCAGAGAGATTCCTTGGGGAGGGATCGATCAGCCCCAGCATTTT
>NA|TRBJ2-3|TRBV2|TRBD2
CASRPTSGSPDTQYF
TGTGCCAGCAGGCCGACTAGCGGGAGTCCAGATACGCAGTATTTT
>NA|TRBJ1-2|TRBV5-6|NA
CASSPQRLYGYTF
TGTGCCAGCAGCCCACAGCGGCTCTATGGCTACACCTTC
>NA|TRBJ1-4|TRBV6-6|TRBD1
CASRATGVGEKLFF
TGTGCCAGCAGGGCGACAGGGGTGGGTGAAAAACTGTTTTTT
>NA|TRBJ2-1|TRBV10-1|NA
CASSSGAIQFF
TGCGCCAGCAGTTCAGGGGCGATACAGTTCTTC
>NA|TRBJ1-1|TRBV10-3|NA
CAITGGRNTEAFF
TGTGCCATCACCGGCGGGAGGAACACTGAAGCTTTCTTT
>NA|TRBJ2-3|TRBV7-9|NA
CASSFSGSTDTQYF
TGTGCCAGCAGCTTTAGCGGTAGCACAGATACGCAGTATTTT
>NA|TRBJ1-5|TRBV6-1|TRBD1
CASSEVVGGDQPQHF
TGTGCCAGCAGTGAAGTTGTAGGGGGCGATCAGCCCCAGCATTTT
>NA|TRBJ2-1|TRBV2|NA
CASRELLGNEQFF
TGTGCCAGCAGGGAATTGCTCGGCAATGAGCAGTTCTTC
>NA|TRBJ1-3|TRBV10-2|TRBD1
CASSSDRDSGNTIYF
TGCGCCAGCAGCTCCGACAGGGACTCTGGAAACACCATATATTTT
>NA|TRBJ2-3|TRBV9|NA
CASSAYRTSGGDTQYF
TGTGCCAGCAGCGCGTACCGGACCTCAGGAGGGGATACGCAGTATTTT
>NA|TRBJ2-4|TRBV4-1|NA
CASSQDWFSPYSAKNIQYF
TGCGCCAGCAGCCAAGATTGGTTTAGTCCATACTCGGCCAAAAACATTCAGTACTTC
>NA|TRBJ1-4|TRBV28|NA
CASSFSGLSTNEKLFF
TGTGCCAGCAGTTTCTCAGGACTTTCAACTAATGAAAAACTGTTTTTT
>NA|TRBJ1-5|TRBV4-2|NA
CASSQEDGEPYPQHF
TGTGCCAGCAGCCAAGAGGACGGGGAGCCTTATCCCCAGCATTTT
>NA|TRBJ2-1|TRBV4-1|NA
CASSARLGSLYNEQFF
TGCGCCAGCAGCGCCCGACTAGGAAGTCTGTACAATGAGCAGTTCTTC
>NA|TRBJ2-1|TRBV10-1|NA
CASSEGRGGRGNEQFF
TGCGCCAGCAGTGAGGGAAGGGGGGGGAGGGGCAATGAGCAGTTCTTC
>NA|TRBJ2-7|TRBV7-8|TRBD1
CASSEGQGANIEQYF
TGTGCCAGCAGCGAGGGACAGGGGGCGAATATCGAGCAGTACTTC
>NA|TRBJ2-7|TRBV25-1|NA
CASAEGGHEQYF
TGTGCCAGCGCGGAGGGGGGGCACGAGCAGTACTTC
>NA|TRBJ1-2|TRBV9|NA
CASSAWGGREAFSYGYTF
TGTGCCAGCAGCGCCTGGGGGGGTAGAGAGGCTTTTAGCTATGGCTACACCTTC
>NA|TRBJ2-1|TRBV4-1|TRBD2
CASSYLGLAGGAKILSYNEQFF
TGCGCCAGCAGCTACCTAGGACTAGCGGGAGGAGCGAAAATTCTTTCCTACAATGAGCAGTTCTTC
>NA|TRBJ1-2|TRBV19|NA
CASTDRPYGYTF
TGTGCCAGTACGGACAGACCTTATGGCTACACCTTC
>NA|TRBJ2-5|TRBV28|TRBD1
CASSSRGDRGLETQYF
TGTGCCAGCAGTTCTCGAGGGGACAGGGGTCTTGAGACCCAGTACTTC